This T cell receptor (beta chain) emerged from a study of chronic HIV infection and antiretroviral therapy (dated by TCRdb to between 2014 and 2016). This clonotype was picked up a small number of times. Its antigen specificity is not known. Base qualities were left out, and no much larger clone turns up one base away. Ends trimmed: V by 2 bases, J by 5 bases; bases unmatched to a gene: 7. The CDR3 spans 15 residues, from the cysteine through the phenylalanine. CDR3 DNA is the only sequence kept; it has 45 bases, read in frame from the first base. CDR1 is given as MGHRA and CDR2 as YSYEKL, both from the germline V gene. Library preparation employed 5' RACE. Sequencing instrument: Illumina MiSeq. TCRdb redid the processing of the public reads, applying fastp at Q25 and MiXCR, and retained in-frame beta chains. Every distinct CDR3 protein forms one entry, paired with its most common genes and DNA. The sample table shows roughly 48,000 distinct CDR3 sequences, and over 15% are seen once. Approximately 2.5% of the sample is in the top ten clones.

The TCR sequence derives from an adult who had HIV and had not received antiretroviral therapy, or was an uninfected healthy control (not recorded which). Sequencing input: peripheral blood. The chain is encoded by TRBV4-1 joined to TRBJ1-1; 8 bases in between match TRBD1. The CDR3 in this case is CASSQRTGRDTEAFF. The DNA is as follows: TGCGCCAGCAGCCAACGGACAGGGAGAGATACTGAAGCTTTCTTT.